Here is one T cell receptor beta chain with its context. Central memory, naive, regulatory and stem cell-like memory CD4+ cells were sorted by CD45RO/CCR7/CD25/CD127/CD95/CD27. Trimming took off 1 base at V and 1 base at J, with 10 bases between the two ends. The CDR3 consists of 15 residues. CDR1 is SGHTA and CDR2 is FQGNSA in the germline V gene. This specimen belongs to a study of beta chain features in type 1 diabetes. The sequenced template was cDNA made from the entire isolated RNA. Repertoires were generated with immunoSEQ multiplex PCR, while TCRdb's copy carries only in-frame clones and drops some. The table records 300,000 to 350,000 clones, under 8.5% of them present only once.

The specimen was central memory CD4+ T cells from blood. This clonotype originated in a woman younger than 35 in good health. The rearrangement joins TRBV7-2 to TRBJ2-5; D call uncertain. The DNA for the CDR3 is TGTGCCAGCAGCTTAGATCTCACCAGCCAAGAGACCCAGTACTTC. Its translation: CASSLDLTSQETQYF. Supplemented by reference TRBV7-2 and TRBJ2-5, the full variable domain reads GAGVSQSPSNKVTEKGKDVELRCDPISGHTALYWYRQSLGQGLEFLIYFQGNSAPDKSGLPSDRFSAERTGGSVSTLTIQRTQQEDSAVYLCASSLDLTSQETQYFGPGTRLLVL.